This T cell receptor beta chain was recorded in a study of early T cells in non-severe SARS-CoV-2 infection. MiXCR was run by TCRdb on the 5' RACE reads, yielding one entry per CDR3 protein. The data show about 59,000 distinct CDR3 sequences, around 13% seen once. This clonotype occurred a few times. This receptor was obtained from an adult who was a healthcare worker with PCR-confirmed SARS-CoV-2 infection or an uninfected control (not recorded which). Specimen: whole blood, collected at baseline.

CDR3 in DNA: TGCGCCAGCAGCCAAGCCAGAGGACAGCGATCCGGCGAGCAGTACTTC. As protein: CASSQARGQRSGEQYF. The chain joins TRBV4-1 to TRBJ2-7; maybe TRBD1 (6 bases). The CDR3 loop spans 16 amino acids. Per the germline V gene, CDR1 is MGHRA and CDR2 is YSYEKL. Trimming removed 1 base at V and 6 bases at J, with 19 bases between.